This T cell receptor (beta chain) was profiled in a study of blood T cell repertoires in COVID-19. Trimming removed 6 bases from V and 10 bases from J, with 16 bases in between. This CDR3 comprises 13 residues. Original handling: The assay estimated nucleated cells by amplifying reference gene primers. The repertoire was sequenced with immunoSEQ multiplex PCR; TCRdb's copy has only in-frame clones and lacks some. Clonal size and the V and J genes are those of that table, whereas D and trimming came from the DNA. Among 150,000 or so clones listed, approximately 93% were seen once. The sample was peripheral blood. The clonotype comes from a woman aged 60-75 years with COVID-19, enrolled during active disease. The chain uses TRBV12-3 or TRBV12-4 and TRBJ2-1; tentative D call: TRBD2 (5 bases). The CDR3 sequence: CASRPTGVQEQFF. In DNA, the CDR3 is TGTGCCAGCAGACCCACCGGGGTACAGGAGCAGTTCTTC.